Shown below are 5 T cell receptor beta chains from a single sample sequenced in a study of CD8 T cells in ankylosing spondylitis. TCRdb called the 5' RACE reads again in MiXCR, with one record for every CDR3 protein. This table has 390,000 or so distinct CDR3 sequences, around 22% appearing once. Study-level results: Blood of patients with ankylosing spondylitis appeared to be characterized by a TCR beta motif of several highly homologous variants.

No antigen has been assigned to these receptors. The sequenced sample consisted of blood, either unsorted or a sorted T cell fraction (not recorded which). The source of these receptors is a male donor with ankylosing spondylitis.

This clonotype was recorded at least ten times. The chain links TRBV29-1 to TRBJ1-5; 7 nucleotides align to TRBD1. This CDR3 spans 14 amino acids. Unmatched junction bases numbered 6, after V lost 5 bases and J lost 2 bases. Germline V gene data show CDR1 as SQVTM and CDR2 as ANQGSEA. CDR3 residues: CSVRQGRGNQPQHF. As DNA, the CDR3 is TGCAGCGTTCGACAGGGAAGGGGCAATCAGCCCCAGCATTTT.

The table lists this clonotype with a few counts. This chain joins TRBV5-1 and TRBJ2-3; 9 nucleotides line up with TRBD2. The V gene end was trimmed by 2 bases and the J gene end by 1 base; junction bases not matched to a gene: 5. The length of the CDR3 is 16 residues. Germline values: CDR1 SGHRS, CDR2 YFSETQ. CDR3 in amino acids: CASSFSTSGGTDTQYF. The CDR3 DNA is TGCGCCAGCAGCTTCTCGACTAGCGGAGGCACAGATACGCAGTATTTT.

This clonotype has more than one count but fewer than ten. The chain uses TRBV12-3 or TRBV12-4 and TRBJ2-1, with 7 bases lining up with TRBD2. The length of the CDR3 is 13 residues. V trimming: 7 bases; J trimming: 8 bases; junction bases outside the gene matches: 8. CDR3 amino acids: CASNRLAGDEQFF. In DNA form, the CDR3 reads TGTGCCAGCAACCGACTAGCCGGCGATGAGCAGTTCTTC.

This chain connects TRBV3-1 to TRBJ2-5; possible D gene TRBD1, 5 bases. Germline V gene lookup returns CDR1 LGHDT and CDR2 YNNKEL (reference sequence). The CDR3 contains 15 residues. V lost 8 bases, J lost 0 bases, and 16 bases lay in between. The CDR3 protein is CASHPLGRNQETQYF. The CDR3 DNA is TGTGCCAGCCACCCCCTGGGGCGGAACCAAGAGACCCAGTACTTC.

A few counts support this clonotype. J is TRBJ2-1 and V is TRBV4-1; no reliable D call. Per germline, CDR1 MGHRA and CDR2 YSYEKL. The V end was cut by 3 bases, the J end by 3 bases, with 0 bases between. The CDR3 runs to 11 residues. CDR3 sequence: CASSHYNEQFF. CDR3 DNA: TGCGCCAGCAGCCACTACAATGAGCAGTTCTTC.